Only one count was recorded for the clone carrying this TCR beta chain. The antigen is not known. Treatment noted: oral pan-JAK inhibitor, 5-10 mg twice daily. The source of the sample is a study of CD8+ T cells in alopecia areata. Across the whole study: Disease severity was quantified as SALT score of affected scalp area.

Study-wide points: Many expanded lesional clones stayed in scalp and blood while on tofacitinib.

The CDR3 contains 13 residues. From germline, CDR1 is SGHRS and CDR2 YFSETQ. V was pared by 7 bases and J by 1 base, with 11 bases between. As the sequencing template, cDNA was produced by extracting RNA and reverse transcribing it. Only in-frame clones appear in the TCRdb table, and some are missing; sequencing was by immunoSEQ multiplex PCR. The sample lists 150,000 to 200,000 clones; roughly 60% were seen once. The chain uses TRBV5-1 and TRBJ2-5; TRBD2 might be the D (6 bases). The receptor's source is a human donor with alopecia areata. Sequenced material: CD4+ T cells sorted from blood, taken at week 49, from a patient treated with tofacitinib. The chain's CDR3 is CASDSGAQETQYF. CDR3 in DNA: TGCGCCAGCGATAGCGGAGCCCAAGAGACCCAGTACTTC.